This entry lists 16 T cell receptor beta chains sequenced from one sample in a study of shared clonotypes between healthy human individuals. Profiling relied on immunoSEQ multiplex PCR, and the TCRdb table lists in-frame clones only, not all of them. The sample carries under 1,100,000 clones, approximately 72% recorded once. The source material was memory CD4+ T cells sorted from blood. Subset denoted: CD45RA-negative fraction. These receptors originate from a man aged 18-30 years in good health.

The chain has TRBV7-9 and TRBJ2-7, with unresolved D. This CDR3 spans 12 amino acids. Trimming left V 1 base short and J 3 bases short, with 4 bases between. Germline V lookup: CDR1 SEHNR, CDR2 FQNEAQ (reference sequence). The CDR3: CASSLGDYEQYF. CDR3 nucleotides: TGTGCCAGCAGCTTAGGAGACTACGAGCAGTACTTC.

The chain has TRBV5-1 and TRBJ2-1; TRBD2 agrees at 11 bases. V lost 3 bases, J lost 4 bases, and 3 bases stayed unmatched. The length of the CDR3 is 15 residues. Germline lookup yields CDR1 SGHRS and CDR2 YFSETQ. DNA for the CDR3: TGCGCCAGCAGCTCGACTAGCGGGGCTTACAATGAGCAGTTCTTC. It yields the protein CASSSTSGAYNEQFF.

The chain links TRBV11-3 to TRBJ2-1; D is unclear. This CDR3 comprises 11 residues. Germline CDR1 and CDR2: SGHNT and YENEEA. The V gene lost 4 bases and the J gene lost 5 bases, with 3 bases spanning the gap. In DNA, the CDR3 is TGTGCCAGCAGCTCGGACAATGAGCAGTTCTTC. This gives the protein CASSSDNEQFF.

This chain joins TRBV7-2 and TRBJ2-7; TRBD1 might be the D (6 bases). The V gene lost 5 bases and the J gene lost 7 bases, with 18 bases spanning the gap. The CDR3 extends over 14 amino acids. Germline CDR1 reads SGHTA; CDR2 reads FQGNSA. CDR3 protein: CASSQGSALREQYF. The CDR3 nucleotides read TGTGCCAGCAGCCAGGGGTCGGCCCTTAGGGAGCAGTACTTC.

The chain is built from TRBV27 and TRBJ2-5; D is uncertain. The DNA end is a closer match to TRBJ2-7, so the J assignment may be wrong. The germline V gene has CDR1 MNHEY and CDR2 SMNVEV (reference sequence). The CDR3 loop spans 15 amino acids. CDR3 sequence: CASSLGGGNSYEQYF. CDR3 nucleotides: TGTGCCAGCAGTTTAGGTGGCGGAAACTCCTACGAGCAGTACTTC.

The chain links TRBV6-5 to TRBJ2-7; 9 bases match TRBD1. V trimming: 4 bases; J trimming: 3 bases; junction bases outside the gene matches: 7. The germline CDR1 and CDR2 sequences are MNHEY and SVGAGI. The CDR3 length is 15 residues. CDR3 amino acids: CASSSPGQGHYEQYF. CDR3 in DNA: TGTGCCAGCAGTTCCCCGGGACAGGGACACTACGAGCAGTACTTC.

The CDR3, as DNA: TGTGCCATCAGCCCCGGACAGGGGGGAAGTTCACCCCTCCACTTT. This gives the protein CAISPGQGGSSPLHF. The genes are TRBV10-3 and TRBJ1-6; 10 bases map to TRBD1. The CDR3 has 15 amino acids. The J segment lost 9 bases and the V segment lost 6 bases, leaving 8 bases of the junction unmatched. The germline V gene encodes CDR1 ENHRY and CDR2 SYGVKD.

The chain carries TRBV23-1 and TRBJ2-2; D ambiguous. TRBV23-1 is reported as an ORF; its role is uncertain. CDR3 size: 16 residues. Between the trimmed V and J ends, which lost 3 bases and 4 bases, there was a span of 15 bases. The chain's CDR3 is CASSHRTPAGTGELFF. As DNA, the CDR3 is TGCGCCAGCAGTCACAGGACCCCGGCAGGCACCGGGGAGCTGTTTTTT.

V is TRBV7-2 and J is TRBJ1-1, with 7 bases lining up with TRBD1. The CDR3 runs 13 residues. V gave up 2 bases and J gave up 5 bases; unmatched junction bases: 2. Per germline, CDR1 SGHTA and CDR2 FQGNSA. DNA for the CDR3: TGTGCCAGCAGCTTACGACAGGGTACTGAAGCTTTCTTT. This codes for CASSLRQGTEAFF. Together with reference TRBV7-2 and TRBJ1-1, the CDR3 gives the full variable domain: GAGVSQSPSNKVTEKGKDVELRCDPISGHTALYWYRQSLGQGLEFLIYFQGNSAPDKSGLPSDRFSAERTGGSVSTLTIQRTQQEDSAVYLCASSLRQGTEAFFGQGTRLTVV.

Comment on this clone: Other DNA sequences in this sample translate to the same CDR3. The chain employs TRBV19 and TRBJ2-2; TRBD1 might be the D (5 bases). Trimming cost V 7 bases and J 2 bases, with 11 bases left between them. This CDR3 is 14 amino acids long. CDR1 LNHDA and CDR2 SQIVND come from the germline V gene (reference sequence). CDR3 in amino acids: CASKGQTNTGELFF. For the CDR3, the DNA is TGTGCCAGTAAGGGGCAAACAAACACCGGGGAGCTGTTTTTT.

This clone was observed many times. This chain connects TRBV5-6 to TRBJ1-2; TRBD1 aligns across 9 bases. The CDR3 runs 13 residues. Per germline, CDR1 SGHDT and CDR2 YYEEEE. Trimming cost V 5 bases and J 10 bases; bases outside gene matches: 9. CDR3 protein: CASSSGTGPLYTF. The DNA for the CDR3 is TGTGCCAGCAGTTCAGGGACAGGGCCACTCTACACCTTC.

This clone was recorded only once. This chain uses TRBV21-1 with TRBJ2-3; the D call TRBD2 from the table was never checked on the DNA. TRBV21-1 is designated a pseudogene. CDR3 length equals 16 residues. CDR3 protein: CASSNGTSGSTDTQYF. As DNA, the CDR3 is TGTGCCAGCAGCAATGGGACTAGCGGAAGCACAGATACGCAGTATTTT.

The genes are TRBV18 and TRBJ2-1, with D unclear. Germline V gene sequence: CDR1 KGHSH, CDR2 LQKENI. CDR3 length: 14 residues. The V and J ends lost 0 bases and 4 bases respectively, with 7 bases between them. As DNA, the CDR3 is TGTGCCAGCTCACCACCGATCTCTTACAATGAGCAGTTCTTC. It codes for CASSPPISYNEQFF.

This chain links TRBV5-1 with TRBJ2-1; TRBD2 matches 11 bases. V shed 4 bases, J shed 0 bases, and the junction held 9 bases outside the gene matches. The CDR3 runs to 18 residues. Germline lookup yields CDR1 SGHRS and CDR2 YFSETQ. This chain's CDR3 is CASSRTSGGPSSYNEQFF. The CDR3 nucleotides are TGCGCCAGCAGCCGCACTAGCGGGGGCCCCAGCTCCTACAATGAGCAGTTCTTC. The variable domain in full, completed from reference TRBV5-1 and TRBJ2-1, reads KAGVTQTPRYLIKTRGQQVTLSCSPISGHRSVSWYQQTPGQGLQFLFEYFSETQRNKGNFPGRFSGRQFSNSRSEMNVSTLELGDSALYLCASSRTSGGPSSYNEQFFGPGTRLTVL.

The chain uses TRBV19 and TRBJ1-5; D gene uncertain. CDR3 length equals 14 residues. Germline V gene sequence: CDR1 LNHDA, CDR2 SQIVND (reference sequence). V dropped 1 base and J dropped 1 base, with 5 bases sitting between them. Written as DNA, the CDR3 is TGTGCCAGTAGTATAGGGTGGAGCAATCAGCCCCAGCATTTT. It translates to CASSIGWSNQPQHF. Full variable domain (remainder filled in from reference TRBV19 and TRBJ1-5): DGGITQSPKYLFRKEGQNVTLSCEQNLNHDAMYWYRQDPGQGLRLIYYSQIVNDFQKGDIAEGYSVSREKKESFPLTVTSAQKNPTAFYLCASSIGWSNQPQHFGDGTRLSIL.

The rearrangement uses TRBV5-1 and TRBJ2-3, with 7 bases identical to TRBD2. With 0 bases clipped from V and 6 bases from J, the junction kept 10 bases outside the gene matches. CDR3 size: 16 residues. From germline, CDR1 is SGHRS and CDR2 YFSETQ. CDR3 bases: TGCGCCAGCAGCTTGGCCGGCAGCGGGGAATGGGATACGCAGTATTTT. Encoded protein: CASSLAGSGEWDTQYF.